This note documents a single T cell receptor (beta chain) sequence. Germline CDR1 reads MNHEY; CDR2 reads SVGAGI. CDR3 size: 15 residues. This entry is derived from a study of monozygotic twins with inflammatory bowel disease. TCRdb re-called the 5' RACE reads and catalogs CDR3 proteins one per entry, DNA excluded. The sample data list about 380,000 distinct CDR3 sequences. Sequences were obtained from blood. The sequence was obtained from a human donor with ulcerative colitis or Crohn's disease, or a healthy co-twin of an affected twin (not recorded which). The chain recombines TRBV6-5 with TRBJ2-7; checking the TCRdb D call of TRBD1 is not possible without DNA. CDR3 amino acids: CASGYRDRVSYEQYF.